Described below is a single T cell receptor beta chain sequence and its context. Its antigen is still unknown. Repertoires were generated with immunoSEQ multiplex PCR, while TCRdb's copy carries only in-frame clones and drops some. The sample shows about 120,000 clones, less than 90% of them seen only once. The data are from a study of T cell responses to AZD1222 COVID-19 vaccine. Study-wide background: Second-dose timings of about 4 or about 12 weeks were pooled. Overall study results and limits: The donors showed a predominance of white British ancestry and of females, with possible underestimation of clonal diversity. Among vaccine-associated CD4 TCRs, coverage spanned spike, with dominance at 160-218 and 743-854. The study found Spike-specific TCR breadth and depth rose after two AZD1222 doses.

Germline V gene lookup returns CDR1 SGDLS and CDR2 YYNGEE. This CDR3 is built from 16 residues. The V end was cut by 0 bases, the J end by 1 base, with 13 bases between. The chain carries TRBV9 and TRBJ1-1, with D perhaps TRBD1 (5 bases). This specimen consisted of peripheral blood, obtained on day 0 of AZD1222 vaccination. The source of this sequence is an adult in good health. The DNA of the CDR3 is TGTGCCAGCAGCGTAGGTAGGGGCTCGTCGAACACTGAAGCTTTCTTT. Encoded protein: CASSVGRGSSNTEAFF.